This T cell receptor (beta chain) was recorded in a study of shared clonotypes between healthy human individuals. In the naive CD8 group, cells lacked CD45RO and were positively selected for CCR7, so terminally differentiated effector memory CD45RA+ cells were left out. The V and J ends lost 7 bases and 7 bases respectively, with 16 bases between them. The CDR3 runs to 13 residues. Germline values: CDR1 MDHEN, CDR2 SYDVKM. Assay: immunoSEQ multiplex PCR; the TCRdb copy retains only in-frame clones and omits some. This sample has about 2.1 million clones, with 85% to 95% found just once. The source is a young man in good health. Some clones in this sample may be carry-over from other donors' samples. The sample consisted of naive CD8+ T cells from PBMCs. This chain connects TRBV28 to TRBJ1-2, with D possibly TRBD1 on 6 matching bases. The CDR3 sequence: CASILRGAGGYTF. CDR3 DNA: TGTGCCAGCATCTTAAGGGGGGCGGGTGGCTACACCTTC.